The 12 T cell receptor beta chains below were found in one sample sequenced in a study of blood T cell repertoires in COVID-19. The protocol was immunoSEQ multiplex PCR, while the TCRdb copy is restricted to in-frame clones and leaves out a portion. The table records hundreds of thousands of clones, about nine tenths of them present only once. The material sequenced was peripheral blood. These receptors were obtained from a woman aged 30 to 39 with active or convalescent COVID-19.

The V call is TRBV12-3 or TRBV12-4, the J call TRBJ2-2; D is uncertain. The CDR3 runs to 13 residues. Trimming removed 2 bases at V and 3 bases at J, with 4 bases between. CDR3: CASSLRDTGELFF. CDR3 coding DNA: TGTGCCAGCAGTTTACGGGACACCGGGGAGCTGTTTTTT.

The chain has TRBV5-1 and TRBJ1-1; D not certain. The CDR3 loop spans 13 amino acids. Per germline, CDR1 SGHRS and CDR2 YFSETQ. Trimming pared 0 bases from V and 2 bases from J, leaving 5 bases between. The CDR3 spells CASSLEANTEAFF. CDR3 nucleotides: TGCGCCAGCAGCTTGGAAGCTAACACTGAAGCTTTCTTT.

This rearrangement joins TRBV5-1 to TRBJ1-2; D perhaps matches TRBD1 (5 bases). V was trimmed by 1 base and J by 3 bases, leaving 13 bases between them. The CDR3 sequence is 15 residues long. CDR1 and CDR2 (germline): SGHRS, YFSETQ. In nucleotides, the CDR3 is TGCGCCAGCAGCTTGCCGCGGGGGGTGGACTATGGCTACACCTTC. Protein: CASSLPRGVDYGYTF.

This chain uses TRBV29-1 with TRBJ2-1; D is perhaps TRBD1 (7 bases). Trimming pared 6 bases from V and 4 bases from J, leaving 13 bases between. The CDR3 sequence is 13 residues long. The germline CDR1 and CDR2 sequences are SQVTM and ANQGSEA. The CDR3, as DNA: TGCAGCGTCCAGGGGGGTCGATACAATGAGCAGTTCTTC. Translated: CSVQGGRYNEQFF.

The chain uses TRBV2 and TRBJ1-2, with a possible D match to TRBD1 (5 bases). Deletions cut 4 bases from V and 5 bases from J, with 11 bases between. The germline V gene encodes CDR1 SNHLY and CDR2 FYNNEI. The CDR3 runs 13 residues. CDR3 protein: CASSVEGVYGYTF. In nucleotides, the CDR3 is TGTGCCAGCAGTGTAGAAGGGGTTTATGGCTACACCTTC.

The J gene is TRBJ2-1, the V gene TRBV18, with 12 bases aligning to TRBD2. There are 16 residues in the CDR3. Germline values: CDR1 KGHSH, CDR2 LQKENI. Germline trimming cut 6 bases from V and 2 bases from J; bases unmatched to any gene: 5. CDR3 coding DNA: TGTGCCAGCTCGACGGGACTAGCGGGTACCTACAATGAGCAGTTCTTC. Its protein is CASSTGLAGTYNEQFF.

This clone was seen only once. The chain has TRBV7-9 and TRBJ2-3; TRBD1 aligns across 8 bases. The trim removed 4 bases at V and 3 bases at J, leaving 9 bases unmatched. Germline V gene sequence: CDR1 SEHNR, CDR2 FQNEAQ (reference sequence). This CDR3 comprises 16 residues. The CDR3 DNA sequence: TGTGCCAGCAGCTACCCCAGGACAGGGTGGACAGATACGCAGTATTTT. Protein: CASSYPRTGWTDTQYF. The variable domain in full, completed from reference TRBV7-9 and TRBJ2-3, reads DTGVSQNPRHKITKRGQNVTFRCDPISEHNRLYWYRQTLGQGPEFLTYFQNEAQLEKSRLLSDRFSAERPKGSFSTLEIQRTEQGDSAMYLCASSYPRTGWTDTQYFGPGTRLTVL.

The CDR3 is CASSLGQDNTEAFF. In nucleotides, the CDR3 is TGTGCCAGCAGTTTGGGACAGGATAACACTGAAGCTTTCTTT. J is TRBJ1-1 and V is TRBV27, with 8 nucleotides matching TRBD1. CDR3 size: 14 residues. CDR1 MNHEY and CDR2 SMNVEV come from the germline V gene (reference sequence). J lost 2 bases, V lost 3 bases, and 2 bases had no gene match.

The V and J genes are TRBV18 and TRBJ2-5; D unclear. The CDR3 is 15 residues long. Germline assignment: CDR1 KGHSH and CDR2 LQKENI. The V and J ends lost 0 bases and 2 bases respectively, with 10 bases between them. In nucleotides, the CDR3 is TGTGCCAGCTCACCACCGGCACAGCAACAAGAGACCCAGTACTTC. Translation: CASSPPAQQQETQYF.

The gene calls are TRBV5-1 and TRBJ1-5; D gene unclear. V lost 4 bases and J 5 bases, leaving 16 bases between the germline ends. The germline CDR1 and CDR2 sequences are SGHRS and YFSETQ. The CDR3 totals 15 residues. Here the CDR3 DNA reads TGCGCCAGCAGCAGGAGGAAGGCCAGCGATCAGCCCCAGCATTTT. This encodes CASSRRKASDQPQHF.

In this sample, this clone turned up once. The chain uses TRBV7-8 and TRBJ2-3; maybe TRBD1 (5 bases). Germline-derived CDR1 and CDR2 are SGHVS and FQNEAQ. This CDR3 has 13 amino acids. Trimming took off 1 base at V and 6 bases at J, with 8 bases between the two ends. CDR3 sequence (DNA): TGTGCCAGCAGCTTAGTTGGGGCGGATACGCAGTATTTT. Its protein product is CASSLVGADTQYF.

The chain combines TRBV7-9 with TRBJ2-7, with 8 bases fitting TRBD1. The CDR3 totals 15 residues. V shed 1 base, J shed 3 bases, and the junction held 5 bases outside the gene matches. Looked up from germline, CDR1 is SEHNR and CDR2 is FQNEAQ (reference sequence). The DNA of the CDR3 is TGTGCCAGCAGCTTAGAACAGGGGGGCCACTACGAGCAGTACTTC. Translation gives CASSLEQGGHYEQYF.